This entry lists 12 T cell receptor beta chains sequenced from one sample in a study of neurological immune-mediated disorders. Each CDR3 protein is one row after TCRdb ran MiXCR on the 5' RACE reads. The table has 25,000 to 35,000 distinct CDR3 sequences, around 17% seen once; the top ten hold less than 5.5%. The time point is: technical triplicate 3. Sequenced sample: CD4+ T cells from blood. These receptors were collected from a female donor with HTLV-1-associated myelopathy (HAM/TSP).

This chain uses TRBV5-1 with TRBJ2-3, with 10 nucleotides matching TRBD2. Trimming removed 2 bases from V and 5 bases from J; junction bases left unmatched: 11. From germline, CDR1 is SGHRS and CDR2 YFSETQ. The CDR3 is 17 residues long. The CDR3 loop is CASSFASGGLLGDTQYF. The CDR3 DNA reads as TGCGCCAGCAGCTTTGCTAGCGGGGGACTATTGGGAGATACGCAGTATTTT.

This clonotype has ten or more counts. The rearrangement joins TRBV5-1 to TRBJ1-5; TRBD1 might be the D (5 bases). The V and J ends lost 0 bases and 3 bases respectively, with 10 bases between them. Germline lookup yields CDR1 SGHRS and CDR2 YFSETQ. The CDR3 sequence is 15 residues long. The CDR3 spells CASSLAGHLNQPQHF. The CDR3 DNA follows: TGCGCCAGCAGCTTGGCAGGACACCTCAATCAGCCCCAGCATTTT. The complete variable domain, with remaining parts taken from reference TRBV5-1 and TRBJ1-5, reads KAGVTQTPRYLIKTRGQQVTLSCSPISGHRSVSWYQQTPGQGLQFLFEYFSETQRNKGNFPGRFSGRQFSNSRSEMNVSTLELGDSALYLCASSLAGHLNQPQHFGDGTRLSIL.

This clonotype was recorded at least ten times. The rearrangement joins TRBV15 to TRBJ2-5; a weak D match, TRBD1 (6 bases). Germline V CDR1 and CDR2: LNHNV, YYDKDF (reference sequence). The ends were cut back, 0 bases at V and 2 bases at J, with 10 bases in the middle. The CDR3 is 15 residues long. For the CDR3, the DNA is TGTGCCACCAGCAGAGACCAGGGGTATCAAGAGACCCAGTACTTC. Translation: CATSRDQGYQETQYF.

In this sample, this clonotype turned up many times. V and J are TRBV5-1 and TRBJ1-1; unclear D gene. This CDR3 has 12 residues. Germline V CDR1 and CDR2: SGHRS, YFSETQ. Trimming shortened V by 2 bases and J by 3 bases, and 5 bases separated the two germline ends. The CDR3 reads CASSFGDTEAFF. CDR3 DNA: TGCGCCAGCAGCTTTGGGGACACTGAAGCTTTCTTT.

The sample holds many counts of this clonotype. The V gene is TRBV5-1, the J gene TRBJ2-1; 12 bases fit TRBD2. The V and J ends lost 4 bases and 9 bases, in that order; junction bases with no gene match: 14. This CDR3 region has 17 residues. Germline V lookup: CDR1 SGHRS, CDR2 YFSETQ. The CDR3 spells CASSGQTSSGRGSEQFF. The CDR3 bases are TGCGCCAGCAGCGGACAGACTTCTAGCGGGAGGGGGAGTGAGCAGTTCTTC.

This clonotype was counted many times. The chain has TRBV9 and TRBJ1-5, with 7 bases matching TRBD1. The CDR3 extends over 15 amino acids. Germline assignment: CDR1 SGDLS and CDR2 YYNGEE. V lost 3 bases, J lost 0 bases, and 3 bases stayed unmatched. The CDR3 coding sequence is TGTGCCAGCAGCGAAACAGGGGATAGCAATCAGCCCCAGCATTTT. Translating it yields CASSETGDSNQPQHF.

This clonotype has at least ten counts. The rearrangement joins TRBV6-5 to TRBJ2-7; 7 nucleotides match TRBD1. Germline V lookup: CDR1 MNHEY, CDR2 SVGAGI. With V trimmed by 6 bases and J by 2 bases, 4 bases remained unmatched. This CDR3 comprises 13 residues. CDR3 in DNA: TGTGCCAGCAGGTCCGGGACAGCCTACGAGCAGTACTTC. Translation gives CASRSGTAYEQYF.

This clonotype was recorded at least ten times. The chain joins TRBV20-1 to TRBJ1-2; TRBD1 agrees at 7 bases. This CDR3 comprises 14 residues. V lost 3 bases and J lost 6; bases outside the gene matches: 10. The germline V gene has CDR1 DFQATT and CDR2 SNEGSKA (reference sequence). CDR3 nucleotides: TGCAGTGCTAGGAAGGCAGGGGGAGAGGATGGCTACACCTTC. Amino acids: CSARKAGGEDGYTF.

At least ten counts were recorded for this clonotype. The rearrangement links TRBV28 to TRBJ2-7; D remains unclear. The CDR3 runs to 13 residues. From germline, CDR1 is MDHEN and CDR2 SYDVKM. The V and J ends lost 4 bases and 2 bases respectively, with 9 bases between them. CDR3 sequence: CASSSSAPYEQYF. The CDR3 DNA is TGTGCCAGCAGTTCGTCGGCCCCCTACGAGCAGTACTTC. The variable domain in full, completed from reference TRBV28 and TRBJ2-7, reads DVKVTQSSRYLVKRTGEKVFLECVQDMDHENMFWYRQDPGLGLRLIYFSYDVKMKEKGDIPEGYSVSREKKERFSLILESASTNQTSMYLCASSSSAPYEQYFGPGTRLTVT.

The table lists this clonotype with many counts. J is TRBJ2-1 and V is TRBV2, with D uncertain. The CDR3 is 12 residues long. The germline gives CDR1 SNHLY, CDR2 FYNNEI. V lost 6 bases, J lost 3 bases, and 6 bases lay in between. The CDR3 is CASRNGYNEQFF. CDR3 coding DNA: TGTGCCAGCAGGAATGGCTACAATGAGCAGTTCTTC. Full variable domain (outside the CDR3, taken from reference TRBV2 and TRBJ2-1): EPEVTQTPSHQVTQMGQEVILRCVPISNHLYFYWYRQILGQKVEFLVSFYNNEISEKSEIFDDQFSVERPDGSNFTLKIRSTKLEDSAMYFCASRNGYNEQFFGPGTRLTVL.

This clonotype was seen repeatedly, ten times or more. J is TRBJ2-1 and V is TRBV5-1; 8 bases align to TRBD2. The germline CDR1 and CDR2 sequences are SGHRS and YFSETQ. The CDR3 covers 16 residues. With V trimmed by 4 bases and J by 2 bases, 8 bases remained unmatched. CDR3 region: CASSLPSGSPYNEQFF. CDR3 nucleotides: TGCGCCAGCAGCCTCCCTAGCGGGTCCCCCTACAATGAGCAGTTCTTC.

This clonotype was picked up many times. The chain's CDR3 is CASSFLVTSGSYNEQFF. The DNA of the CDR3 is TGTGCCAGCAGTTTTTTGGTTACTAGCGGGTCTTACAATGAGCAGTTCTTC. The chain combines TRBV12-3 or TRBV12-4 with TRBJ2-1; TRBD2 matches at 9 bases. The trim removed 3 bases at V and 4 bases at J, leaving 10 bases unmatched. The CDR3 extends over 17 amino acids.